This T cell receptor (beta chain) is drawn from a study of T-cell reconstitution after alpha-beta-depleted transplantation in children. In its sample, this clonotype was seen a few times. During its preparation, the TCRbeta library received unique molecular identifiers. TCRdb used MiXCR to reprocess the PCR reads, holding one entry per CDR3 protein. The sample carries about 360,000 distinct CDR3 sequences, 13% recorded once. The CDR3 is made up of 14 amino acids. The V gene lost 1 base and the J gene lost 4 bases, with 10 bases spanning the gap. CDR1 and CDR2 from the germline V gene are SGHVS and FNYEAQ.

The sequence was collected from a human donor who donated a stem cell graft to a child with Fanconi anemia. J is TRBJ2-5 and V is TRBV7-6, with D perhaps matching TRBD1 (5 bases). The sequencing here drew on PBMCs, taken from the stem cell graft. The CDR3 nucleotides are TGTGCCAGCAGCTTAGTAGAAGGGGTAGAGACCCAGTACTTC. It translates to CASSLVEGVETQYF.